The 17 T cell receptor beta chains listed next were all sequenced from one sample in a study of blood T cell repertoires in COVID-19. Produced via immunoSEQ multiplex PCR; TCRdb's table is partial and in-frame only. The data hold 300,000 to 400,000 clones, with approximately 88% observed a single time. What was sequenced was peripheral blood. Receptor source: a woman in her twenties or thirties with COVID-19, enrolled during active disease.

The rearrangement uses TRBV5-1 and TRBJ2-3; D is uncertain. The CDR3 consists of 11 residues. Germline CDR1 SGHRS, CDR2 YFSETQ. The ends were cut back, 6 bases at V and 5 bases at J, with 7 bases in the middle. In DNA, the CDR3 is TGCGCCAGCAACCGCGGAGATACGCAGTATTTT. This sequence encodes CASNRGDTQYF.

Here the CDR3 reads CASSPPGGETQYF. The CDR3 nucleotides read TGTGCCAGCAGCCCGCCCGGCGGGGAGACCCAGTACTTC. The rearrangement links TRBV11-3 to TRBJ2-5, with TRBD2 as a possible D gene (5 bases). Trimming shortened V by 5 bases and J by 5 bases, and 12 bases separated the two germline ends. CDR3 length equals 13 residues. CDR1 SGHNT and CDR2 YENEEA come from the germline V gene.

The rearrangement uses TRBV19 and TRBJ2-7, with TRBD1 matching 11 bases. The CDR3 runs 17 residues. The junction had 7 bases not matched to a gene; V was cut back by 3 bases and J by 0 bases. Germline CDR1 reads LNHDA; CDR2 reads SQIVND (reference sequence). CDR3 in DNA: TGTGCCAGTAGTATCGACACCGGGACAGGGGGCTCCTACGAGCAGTACTTC. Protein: CASSIDTGTGGSYEQYF. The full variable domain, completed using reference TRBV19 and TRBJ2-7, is DGGITQSPKYLFRKEGQNVTLSCEQNLNHDAMYWYRQDPGQGLRLIYYSQIVNDFQKGDIAEGYSVSREKKESFPLTVTSAQKNPTAFYLCASSIDTGTGGSYEQYFGPGTRLTVT.

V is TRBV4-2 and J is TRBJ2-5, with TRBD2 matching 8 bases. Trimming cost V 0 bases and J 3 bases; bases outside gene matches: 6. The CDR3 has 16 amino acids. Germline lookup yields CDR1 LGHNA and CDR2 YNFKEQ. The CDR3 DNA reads TGTGCCAGCAGCCAAGAGTCGGGACTAGGAAAAGAGACCCAGTACTTC. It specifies CASSQESGLGKETQYF.

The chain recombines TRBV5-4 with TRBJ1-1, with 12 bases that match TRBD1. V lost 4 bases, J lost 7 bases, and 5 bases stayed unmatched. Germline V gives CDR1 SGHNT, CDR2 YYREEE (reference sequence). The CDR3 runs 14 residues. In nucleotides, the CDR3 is TGTGCCAGCAGCCGGGGACAGGGGGCTAGTGAAGCTTTCTTT. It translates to CASSRGQGASEAFF.

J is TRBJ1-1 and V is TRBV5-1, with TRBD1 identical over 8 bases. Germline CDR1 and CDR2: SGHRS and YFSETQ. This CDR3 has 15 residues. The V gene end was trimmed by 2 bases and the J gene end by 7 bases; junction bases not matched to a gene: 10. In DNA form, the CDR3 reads TGCGCCAGCAGCTTTGACGACAGGGGAGAGAATGAAGCTTTCTTT. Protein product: CASSFDDRGENEAFF.

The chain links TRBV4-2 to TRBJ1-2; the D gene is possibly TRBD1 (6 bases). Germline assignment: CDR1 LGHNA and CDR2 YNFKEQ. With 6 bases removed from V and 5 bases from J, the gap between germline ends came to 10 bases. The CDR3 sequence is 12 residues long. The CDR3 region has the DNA TGTGCCAGCAGAGAGGGGGGGTATGGCTACACCTTC. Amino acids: CASREGGYGYTF.

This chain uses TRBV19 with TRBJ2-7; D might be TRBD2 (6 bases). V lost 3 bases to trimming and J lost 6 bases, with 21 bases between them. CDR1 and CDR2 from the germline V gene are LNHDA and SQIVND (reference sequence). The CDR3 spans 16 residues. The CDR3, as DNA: TGTGCCAGTAGTATCATCGGAGGGACCGCAGTAGTCGAGCAGTACTTC. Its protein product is CASSIIGGTAVVEQYF.

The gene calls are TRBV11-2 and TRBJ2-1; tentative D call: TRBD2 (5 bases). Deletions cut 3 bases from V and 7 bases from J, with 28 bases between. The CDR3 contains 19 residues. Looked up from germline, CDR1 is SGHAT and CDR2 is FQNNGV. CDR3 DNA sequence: TGTGCCAGCAGCTTGCTGTTGCGTTTGGGAGAGCTGGGATTGAATGAGCAGTTCTTC. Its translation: CASSLLLRLGELGLNEQFF.

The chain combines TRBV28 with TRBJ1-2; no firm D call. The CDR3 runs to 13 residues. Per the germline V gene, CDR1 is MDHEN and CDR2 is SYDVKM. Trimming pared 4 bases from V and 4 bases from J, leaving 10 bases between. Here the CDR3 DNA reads TGTGCCAGCAGTTCGGGAAAAGGCTATGGCTACACCTTC. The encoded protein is CASSSGKGYGYTF.

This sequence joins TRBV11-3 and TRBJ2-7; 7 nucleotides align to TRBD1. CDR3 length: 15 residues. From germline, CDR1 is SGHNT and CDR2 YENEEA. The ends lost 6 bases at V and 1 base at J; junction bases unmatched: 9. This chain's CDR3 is CASSRTGTDSYEQYV. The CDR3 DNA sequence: TGTGCCAGCAGTAGGACCGGGACAGATTCCTACGAGCAGTACGTC.

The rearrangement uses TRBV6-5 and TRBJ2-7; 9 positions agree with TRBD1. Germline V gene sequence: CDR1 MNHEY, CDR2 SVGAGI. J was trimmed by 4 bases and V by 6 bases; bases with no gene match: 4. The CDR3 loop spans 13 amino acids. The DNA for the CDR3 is TGTGCCAGCAGCCGGGACAGGGAGTACGAGCAGTACTTC. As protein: CASSRDREYEQYF.

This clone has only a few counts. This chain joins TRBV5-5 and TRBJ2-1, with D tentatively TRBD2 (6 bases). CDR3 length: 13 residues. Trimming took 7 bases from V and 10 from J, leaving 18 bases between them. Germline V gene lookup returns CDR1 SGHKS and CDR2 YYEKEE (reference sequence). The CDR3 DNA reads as TGTGCCAGCGAGGGTGCGGGGCCCCCGGAGCAGTTCTTC. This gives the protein CASEGAGPPEQFF. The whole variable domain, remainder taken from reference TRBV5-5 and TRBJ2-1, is DAGVTQSPTHLIKTRGQQVTLRCSPISGHKSVSWYQQVLGQGPQFIFQYYEKEERGRGNFPDRFSARQFPNYSSELNVNALLLGDSALYLCASEGAGPPEQFFGPGTRLTVL.

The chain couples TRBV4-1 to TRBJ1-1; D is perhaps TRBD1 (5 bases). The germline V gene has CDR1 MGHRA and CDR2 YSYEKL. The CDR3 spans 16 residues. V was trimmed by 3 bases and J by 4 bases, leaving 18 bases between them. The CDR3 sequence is CASSQGGFVSSTEAFF. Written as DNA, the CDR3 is TGCGCCAGCAGCCAGGGGGGGTTCGTTTCTAGCACTGAAGCTTTCTTT.

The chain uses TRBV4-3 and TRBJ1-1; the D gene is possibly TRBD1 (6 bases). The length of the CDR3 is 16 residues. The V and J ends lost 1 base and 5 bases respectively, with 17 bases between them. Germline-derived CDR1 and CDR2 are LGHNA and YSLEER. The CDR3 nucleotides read TGCGCCAGCAGCCAAGGGGCTTTGGGGAGGGGGACTGAAGCTTTCTTT. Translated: CASSQGALGRGTEAFF.

CDR3 bases: TGTGCCACCAGTGGGCCTAGCGGTCGCACAGATACGCAGTATTTT. Translating it yields CATSGPSGRTDTQYF. The V call is TRBV24-1, the J call TRBJ2-3; 7 bases fit TRBD2. The trim removed 5 bases at V and 1 base at J, leaving 5 bases unmatched. Germline CDR1 and CDR2: KGHDR and SFDVKD. The length of the CDR3 is 15 residues.

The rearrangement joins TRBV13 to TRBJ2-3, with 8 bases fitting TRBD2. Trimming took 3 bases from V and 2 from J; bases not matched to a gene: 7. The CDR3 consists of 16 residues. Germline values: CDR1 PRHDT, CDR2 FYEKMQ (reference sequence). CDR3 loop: CASSFTTGGITDTQYF. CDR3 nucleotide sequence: TGTGCCAGCAGCTTCACCACGGGGGGGATCACAGATACGCAGTATTTT.